This TCR beta chain appears in the sequencing data of a study of T cell repertoires in cytomegalovirus infection. Study at large: Recently described HLA-C-restricted plus well-studied HLA-B-restricted CMV epitopes were used.

Ten or more counts support this clonotype. Its matching antigen is unknown. TCRdb used MiXCR to reprocess the reads, holding one entry per CDR3 protein. This table has about 770,000 distinct CDR3 sequences, about 27% appearing once. CDR1 is SGHVS, CDR2 FNYEAQ, per germline. J was trimmed by 12 bases and V by 1 base; bases with no gene match: 2. The CDR3 runs 12 residues. Sample: cultured CD8+ T cells from PBMCs, taken from culture after CMV antigen stimulation. This TCR derives from a human donor in good health (CMV status not recorded). Some clones in this sample may be carry-over from other donors' samples. The chain couples TRBV7-6 to TRBJ1-4, with TRBD1 identical over 7 bases. The CDR3 is CASSLGDRELFF. The CDR3 nucleotides are TGTGCCAGCAGCTTAGGAGACAGGGAACTGTTTTTT.